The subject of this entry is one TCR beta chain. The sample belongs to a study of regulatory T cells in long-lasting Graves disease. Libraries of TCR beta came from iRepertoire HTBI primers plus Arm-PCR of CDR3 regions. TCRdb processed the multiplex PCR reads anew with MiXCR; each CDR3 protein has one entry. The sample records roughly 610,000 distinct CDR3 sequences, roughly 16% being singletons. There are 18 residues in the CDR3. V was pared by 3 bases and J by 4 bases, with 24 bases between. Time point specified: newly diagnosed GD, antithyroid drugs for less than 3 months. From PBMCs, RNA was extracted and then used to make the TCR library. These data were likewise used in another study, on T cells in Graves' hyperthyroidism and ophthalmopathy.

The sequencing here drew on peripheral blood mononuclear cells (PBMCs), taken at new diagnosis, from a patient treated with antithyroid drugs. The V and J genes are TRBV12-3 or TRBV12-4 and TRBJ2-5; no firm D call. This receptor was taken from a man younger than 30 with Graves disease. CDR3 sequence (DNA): TGTGCCAGCAGTTTCCGGACGTCAAAACAATCGACCACAGAGACCCAGTACTTC. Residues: CASSFRTSKQSTTETQYF.